The entry that follows covers one T cell receptor beta chain sequence. This sample was included in a study of blood T cell repertoires in COVID-19. Background on the study: There were acute and convalescent COVID-19 samples, and they came from the United States, Italy and Spain. In each case, the material was cDNA or gDNA derived from T cells, B-cell-depleted T cells, or PBMCs.

Libraries were prepared by immunoSEQ multiplex PCR; TCRdb keeps only in-frame clonotypes and omits some of them. In the table there are 68,000 or so clones, roughly 88% of which are singletons. V lost 1 base and J lost 4; bases outside the gene matches: 12. Germline V CDR1 and CDR2: LNHDA, SQIVND (reference sequence). The length of the CDR3 is 18 residues. The source of this sequence is a man aged 45 to 65 with COVID-19, enrolled during active disease. Sequences were obtained from peripheral blood. V gene TRBV19 combines with J gene TRBJ2-1; 8 positions match TRBD1. For the CDR3, the DNA is TGTGCCAGTAGTATAGGTCGGACAGGGCTCCCCCCTTACAATGAGCAGTTCTTC. Residues: CASSIGRTGLPPYNEQFF.